This T cell receptor (beta chain) derives from a study of cytomegalovirus exposure and HLA in healthy donors. Whole-study context: Per a later analysis, the roughly 690 first-cohort and 120 validation repertoires shared one platform.

Germline V CDR1 and CDR2: SGHRS, YFSETQ. The V end was cut by 5 bases, the J end by 5 bases, with 20 bases between. The CDR3 runs 15 residues. Study conclusions and caveats: Cytomegalovirus association was assigned to approximately 180 TCR beta chains. According to a subsequent analysis, TCR clusters identified in the first cohort showed a tendency to co-occur across the roughly 120 validation repertoires. Diagnosis of cytomegalovirus status made by the classifier reportedly showed high specificity and sensitivity.

Note on this clone: The antigen is not known.

Profiling relied on immunoSEQ multiplex PCR, and the TCRdb table lists in-frame clones only, not all of them. The repertoire holds approximately 300,000 clones, with approximately 86% as singletons. This chain links TRBV5-1 with TRBJ2-7, with D perhaps matching TRBD2 (7 bases). The receptor comes from a woman aged 25-40 years in good health and CMV-seropositive. Sequencing was carried out using PBMCs. This CDR3 is CASRGGPPGHNEQYF. The CDR3 region has the DNA TGCGCCAGCAGGGGGGGGCCCCCCGGTCACAACGAGCAGTACTTC.